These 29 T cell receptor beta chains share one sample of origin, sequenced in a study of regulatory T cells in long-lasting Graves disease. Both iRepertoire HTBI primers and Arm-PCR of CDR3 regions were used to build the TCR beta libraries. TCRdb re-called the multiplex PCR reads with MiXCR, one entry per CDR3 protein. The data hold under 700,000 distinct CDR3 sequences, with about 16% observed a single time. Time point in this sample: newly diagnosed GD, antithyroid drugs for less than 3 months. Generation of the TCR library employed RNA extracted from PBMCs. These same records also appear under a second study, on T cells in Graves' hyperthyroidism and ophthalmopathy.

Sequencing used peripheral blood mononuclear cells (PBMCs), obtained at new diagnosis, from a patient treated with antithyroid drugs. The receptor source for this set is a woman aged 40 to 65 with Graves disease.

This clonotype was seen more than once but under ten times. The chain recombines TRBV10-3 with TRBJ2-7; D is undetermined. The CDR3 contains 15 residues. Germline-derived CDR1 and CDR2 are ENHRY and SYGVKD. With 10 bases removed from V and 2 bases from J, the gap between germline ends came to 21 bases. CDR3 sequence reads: CATFPGPPKAYEQYF. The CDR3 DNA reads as TGTGCCACCTTCCCCGGGCCCCCGAAGGCCTACGAGCAGTACTTC.

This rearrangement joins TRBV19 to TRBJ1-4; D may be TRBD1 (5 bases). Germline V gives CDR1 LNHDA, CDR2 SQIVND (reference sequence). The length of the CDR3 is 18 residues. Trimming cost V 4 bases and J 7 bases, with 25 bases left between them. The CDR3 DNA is TGTGCCAGTAGTACGTCGACGCTCCCCTGGGGCGGAGGTGAAAAACTGTTTTTT. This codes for CASSTSTLPWGGGEKLFF.

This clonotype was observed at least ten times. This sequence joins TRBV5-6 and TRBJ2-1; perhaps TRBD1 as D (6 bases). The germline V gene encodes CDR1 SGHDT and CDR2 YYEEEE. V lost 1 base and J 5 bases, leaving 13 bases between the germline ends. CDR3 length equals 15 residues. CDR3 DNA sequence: TGTGCCAGCAGCTTGACAGGGAGCTGGGACAATGAGCAGTTCTTC. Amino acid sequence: CASSLTGSWDNEQFF.

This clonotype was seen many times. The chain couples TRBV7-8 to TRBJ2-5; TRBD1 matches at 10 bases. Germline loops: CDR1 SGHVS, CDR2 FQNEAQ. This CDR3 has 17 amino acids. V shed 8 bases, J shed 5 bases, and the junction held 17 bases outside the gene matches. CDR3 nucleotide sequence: TGTGCCAGCGGGGATCCGGGACAGGGGTCTGGTTGGGAGACCCAGTACTTC. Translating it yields CASGDPGQGSGWETQYF.

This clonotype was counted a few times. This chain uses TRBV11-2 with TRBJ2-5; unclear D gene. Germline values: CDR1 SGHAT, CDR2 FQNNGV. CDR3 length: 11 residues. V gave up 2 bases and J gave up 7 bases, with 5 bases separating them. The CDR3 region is CASSLRPTQYF. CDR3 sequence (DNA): TGTGCCAGCAGCTTAAGACCGACCCAGTACTTC.

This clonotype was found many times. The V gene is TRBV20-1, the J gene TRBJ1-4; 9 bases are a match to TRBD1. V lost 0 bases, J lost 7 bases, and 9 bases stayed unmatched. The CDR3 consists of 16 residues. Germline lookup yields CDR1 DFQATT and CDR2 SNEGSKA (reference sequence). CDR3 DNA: TGCAGTGCTAGAGATCTGGAAGGACAGGGGAGTGAAAAACTGTTTTTT. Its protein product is CSARDLEGQGSEKLFF.

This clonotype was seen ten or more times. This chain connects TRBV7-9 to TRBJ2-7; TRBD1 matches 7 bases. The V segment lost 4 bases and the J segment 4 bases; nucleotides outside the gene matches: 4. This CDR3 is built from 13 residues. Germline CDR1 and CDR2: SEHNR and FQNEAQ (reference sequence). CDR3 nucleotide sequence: TGTGCCAGCAGCTCCTCGACAGGGTACGAGCAGTACTTC. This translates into CASSSSTGYEQYF.

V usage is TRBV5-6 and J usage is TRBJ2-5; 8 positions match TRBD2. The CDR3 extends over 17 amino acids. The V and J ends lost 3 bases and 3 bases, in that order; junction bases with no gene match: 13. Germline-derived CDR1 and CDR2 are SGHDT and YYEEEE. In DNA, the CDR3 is TGTGCCAGCAGCTCGACCATTATAGCGGGGAGTAAAGAGACCCAGTACTTC. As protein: CASSSTIIAGSKETQYF.

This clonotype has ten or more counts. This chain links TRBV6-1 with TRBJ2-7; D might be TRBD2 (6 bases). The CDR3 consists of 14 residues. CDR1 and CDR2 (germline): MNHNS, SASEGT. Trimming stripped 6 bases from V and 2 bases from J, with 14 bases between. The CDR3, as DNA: TGTGCCAGCAGCATCGCGGAGGGAGCCTACGAGCAGTACTTC. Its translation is CASSIAEGAYEQYF.

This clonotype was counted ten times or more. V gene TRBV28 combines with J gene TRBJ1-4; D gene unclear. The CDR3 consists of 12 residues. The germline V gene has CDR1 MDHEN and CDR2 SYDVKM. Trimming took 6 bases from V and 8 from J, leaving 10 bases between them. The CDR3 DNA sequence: TGTGCCAGCAGCCTTCTCGGGGAAAAACTGTTTTTT. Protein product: CASSLLGEKLFF.

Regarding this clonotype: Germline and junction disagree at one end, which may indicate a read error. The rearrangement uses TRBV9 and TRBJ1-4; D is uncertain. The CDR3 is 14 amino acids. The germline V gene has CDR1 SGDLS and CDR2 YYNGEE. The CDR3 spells CASSVDHDNEELFF. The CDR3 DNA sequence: TGTGCCAGCAGCGTAGATCACGATAATGAAGAACTGTTTTTT.

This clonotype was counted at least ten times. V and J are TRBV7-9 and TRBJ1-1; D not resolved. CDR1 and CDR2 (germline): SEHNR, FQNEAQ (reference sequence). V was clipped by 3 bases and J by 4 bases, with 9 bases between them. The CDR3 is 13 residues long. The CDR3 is CASSLGSGTEAFF. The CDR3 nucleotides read TGTGCCAGCAGCTTGGGCAGTGGCACTGAAGCTTTCTTT.

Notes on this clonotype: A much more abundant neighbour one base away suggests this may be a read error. The CDR3 loop is CAGSSERGYEQYF. The CDR3 nucleotides read TGTGCCGGCAGTAGTGAGAGGGGGTACGAGCAGTACTTC. The chain recombines TRBV6-1 with TRBJ2-7, with D perhaps TRBD1 (6 bases). Germline CDR1 MNHNS, CDR2 SASEGT. CDR3 length: 13 amino acids.

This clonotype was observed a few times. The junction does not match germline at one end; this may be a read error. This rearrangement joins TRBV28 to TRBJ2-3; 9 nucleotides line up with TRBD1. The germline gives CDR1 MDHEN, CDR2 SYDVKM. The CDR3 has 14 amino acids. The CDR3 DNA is TGTGCCGGCAGTTTAACCGGGACAGGGAGTACGCAGTATTTT. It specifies CAGSLTGTGSTQYF. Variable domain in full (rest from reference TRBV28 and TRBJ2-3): DVKVTQSSRYLVKRTGEKVFLECVQDMDHENMFWYRQDPGLGLRLIYFSYDVKMKEKGDIPEGYSVSREKKERFSLILESASTNQTSMYLCAGSLTGTGSTQYFGPGTRLTVL.

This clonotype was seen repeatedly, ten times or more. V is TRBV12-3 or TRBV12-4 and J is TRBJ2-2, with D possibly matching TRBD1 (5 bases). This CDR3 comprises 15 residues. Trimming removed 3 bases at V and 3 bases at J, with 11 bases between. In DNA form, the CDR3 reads TGTGCCAGCAGTTTGGGGCAGACTGACACCGGGGAGCTGTTTTTT. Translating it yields CASSLGQTDTGELFF.

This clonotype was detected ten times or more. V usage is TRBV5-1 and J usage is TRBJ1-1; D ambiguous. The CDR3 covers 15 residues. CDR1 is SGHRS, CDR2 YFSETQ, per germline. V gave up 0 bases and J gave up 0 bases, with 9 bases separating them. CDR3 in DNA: TGCGCCAGCAGCTTGGACCCCTCGATGAACACTGAAGCTTTCTTT. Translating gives CASSLDPSMNTEAFF.

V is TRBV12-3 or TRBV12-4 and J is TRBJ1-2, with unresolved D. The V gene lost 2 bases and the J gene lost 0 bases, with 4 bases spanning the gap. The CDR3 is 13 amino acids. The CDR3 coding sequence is TGTGCCAGCAGTTTATGGGCTAACTATGGCTACACCTTC. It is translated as CASSLWANYGYTF.

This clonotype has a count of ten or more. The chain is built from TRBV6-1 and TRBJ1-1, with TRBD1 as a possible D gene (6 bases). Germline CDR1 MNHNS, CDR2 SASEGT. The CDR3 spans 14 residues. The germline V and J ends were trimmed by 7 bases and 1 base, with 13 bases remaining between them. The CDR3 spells CASISGAANTEAFF. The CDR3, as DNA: TGTGCCAGCATCTCGGGGGCAGCGAACACTGAAGCTTTCTTT.

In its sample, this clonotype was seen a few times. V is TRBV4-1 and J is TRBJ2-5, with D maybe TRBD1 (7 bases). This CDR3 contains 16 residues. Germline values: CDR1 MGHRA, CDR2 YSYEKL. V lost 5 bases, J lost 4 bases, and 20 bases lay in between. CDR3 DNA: TGCGCCAGCAGCGATATAGACAGGGAGGTAATAGAGACCCAGTACTTC. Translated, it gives CASSDIDREVIETQYF.

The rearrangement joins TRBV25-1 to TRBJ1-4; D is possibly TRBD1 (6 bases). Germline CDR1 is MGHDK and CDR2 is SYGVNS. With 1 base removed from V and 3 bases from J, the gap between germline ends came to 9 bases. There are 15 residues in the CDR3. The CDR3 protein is CASSEWQGPNEKLFF. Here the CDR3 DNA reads TGTGCCAGCAGTGAATGGCAGGGGCCTAATGAAAAACTGTTTTTT.

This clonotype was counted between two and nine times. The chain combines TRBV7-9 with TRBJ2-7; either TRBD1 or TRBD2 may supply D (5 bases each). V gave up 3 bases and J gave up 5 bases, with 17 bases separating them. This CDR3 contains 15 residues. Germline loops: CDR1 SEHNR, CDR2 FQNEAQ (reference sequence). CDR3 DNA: TGTGCCAGCAGCTTTCTTCAGAGGGGTGCCCACGAGCAGTACTTC. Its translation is CASSFLQRGAHEQYF.

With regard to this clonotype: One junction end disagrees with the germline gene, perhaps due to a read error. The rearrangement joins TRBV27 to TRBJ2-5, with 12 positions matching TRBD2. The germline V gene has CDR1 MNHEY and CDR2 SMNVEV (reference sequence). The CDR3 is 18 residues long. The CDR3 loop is CASSQGTLAGGRQETQYF. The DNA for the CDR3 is TGCGCCAGCAGCCAAGGTACACTAGCGGGGGGCCGTCAAGAGACCCAGTACTTC.

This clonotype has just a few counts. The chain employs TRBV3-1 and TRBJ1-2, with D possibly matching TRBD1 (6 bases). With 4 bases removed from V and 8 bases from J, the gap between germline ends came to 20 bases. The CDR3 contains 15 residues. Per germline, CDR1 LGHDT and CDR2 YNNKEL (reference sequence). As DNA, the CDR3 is TGTGCCAGCAGCCCGCAAAGCGTCCAGACAGGCGGCTACACCTTC. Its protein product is CASSPQSVQTGGYTF.

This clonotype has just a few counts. The DNA of the CDR3 is TGTGCCAGCAGCTTAGGTCGCCCTAGCACAGATACGCAGTATTTT. It is translated as CASSLGRPSTDTQYF. The rearrangement joins TRBV7-9 to TRBJ2-3; D is uncertain. V was clipped by 1 base and J by 0 bases, with 8 bases between them. Germline-derived CDR1 and CDR2 are SEHNR and FQNEAQ (reference sequence). The CDR3 contains 15 residues.

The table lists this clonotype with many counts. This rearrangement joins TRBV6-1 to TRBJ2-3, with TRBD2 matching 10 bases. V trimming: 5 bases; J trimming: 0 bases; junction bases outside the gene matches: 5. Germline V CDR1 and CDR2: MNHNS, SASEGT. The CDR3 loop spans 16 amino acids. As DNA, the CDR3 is TGTGCCAGCAGTACCAGGACTAGCGGAAGCACAGATACGCAGTATTTT. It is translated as CASSTRTSGSTDTQYF.

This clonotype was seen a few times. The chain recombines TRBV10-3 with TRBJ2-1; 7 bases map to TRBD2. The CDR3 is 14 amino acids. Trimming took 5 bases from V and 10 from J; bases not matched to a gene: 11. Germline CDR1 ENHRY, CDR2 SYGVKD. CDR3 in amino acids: CAISRLAEAGEQFF. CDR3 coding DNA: TGTGCCATCAGTCGACTAGCCGAGGCGGGCGAGCAGTTCTTC.

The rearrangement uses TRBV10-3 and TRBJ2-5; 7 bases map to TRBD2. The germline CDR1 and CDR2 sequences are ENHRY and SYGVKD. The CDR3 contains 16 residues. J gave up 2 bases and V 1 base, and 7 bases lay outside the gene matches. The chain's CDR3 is CAISEFASGPQETQYF. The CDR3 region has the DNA TGTGCCATCAGTGAGTTCGCTAGCGGTCCTCAAGAGACCCAGTACTTC.

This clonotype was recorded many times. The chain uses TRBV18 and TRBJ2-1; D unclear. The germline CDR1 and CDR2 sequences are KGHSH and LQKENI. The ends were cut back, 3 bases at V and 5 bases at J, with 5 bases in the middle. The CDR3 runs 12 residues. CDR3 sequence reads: CASSPENNEQFF. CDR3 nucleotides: TGTGCCAGCTCACCCGAGAACAATGAGCAGTTCTTC.

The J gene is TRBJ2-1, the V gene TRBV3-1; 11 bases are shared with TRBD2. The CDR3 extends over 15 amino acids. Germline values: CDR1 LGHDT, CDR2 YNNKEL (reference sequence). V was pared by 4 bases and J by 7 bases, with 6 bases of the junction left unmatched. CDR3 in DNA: TGTGCCAGCAGCCTTAGCGGGGGGGCCGTGAATGAGCAGTTCTTC. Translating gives CASSLSGGAVNEQFF.